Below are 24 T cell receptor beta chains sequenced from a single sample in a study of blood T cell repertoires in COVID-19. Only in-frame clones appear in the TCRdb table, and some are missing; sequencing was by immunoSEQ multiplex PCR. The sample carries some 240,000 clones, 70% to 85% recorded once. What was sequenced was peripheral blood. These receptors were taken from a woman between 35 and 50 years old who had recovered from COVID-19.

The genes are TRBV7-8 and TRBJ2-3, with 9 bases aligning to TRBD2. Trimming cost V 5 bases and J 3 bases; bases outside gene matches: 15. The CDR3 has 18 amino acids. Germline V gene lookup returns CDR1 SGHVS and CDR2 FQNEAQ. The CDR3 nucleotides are TGTGCCAGCAGCCCTCCGCAGGCCGCGGGGGGGCGTACAGATACGCAGTATTTT. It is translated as CASSPPQAAGGRTDTQYF.

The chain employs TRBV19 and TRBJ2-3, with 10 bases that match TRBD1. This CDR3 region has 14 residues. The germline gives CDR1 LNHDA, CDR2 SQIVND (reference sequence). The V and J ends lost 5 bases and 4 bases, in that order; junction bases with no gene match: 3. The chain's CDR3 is CASSPGQGADTQYF. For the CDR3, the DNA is TGTGCCAGTAGTCCCGGACAGGGGGCAGATACGCAGTATTTT.

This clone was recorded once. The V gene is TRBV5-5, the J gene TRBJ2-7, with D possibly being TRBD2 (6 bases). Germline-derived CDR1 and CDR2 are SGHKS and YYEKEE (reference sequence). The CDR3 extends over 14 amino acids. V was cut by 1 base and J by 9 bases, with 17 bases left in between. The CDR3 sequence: CASSLTSLTTMQYF. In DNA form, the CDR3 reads TGTGCCAGCAGCTTGACTAGCCTTACAACTATGCAGTACTTC.

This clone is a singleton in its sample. The CDR3 nucleotides read TGCAGCGTTGAGCACACCGACAGGGTTAATACGCAGTATTTT. Translation: CSVEHTDRVNTQYF. The chain couples TRBV29-1 to TRBJ2-3, with TRBD1 matching over 7 bases. The CDR3 extends over 14 amino acids. The ends lost 3 bases at V and 7 bases at J; junction bases unmatched: 10. Germline CDR1 reads SQVTM; CDR2 reads ANQGSEA.

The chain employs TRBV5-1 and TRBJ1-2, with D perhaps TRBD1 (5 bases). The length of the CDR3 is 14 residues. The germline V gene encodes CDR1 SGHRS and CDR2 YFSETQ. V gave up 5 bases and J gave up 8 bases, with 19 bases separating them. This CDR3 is CASSPPSGGSGYTF. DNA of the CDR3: TGCGCCAGCAGTCCCCCTAGCGGGGGTAGCGGCTACACCTTC.

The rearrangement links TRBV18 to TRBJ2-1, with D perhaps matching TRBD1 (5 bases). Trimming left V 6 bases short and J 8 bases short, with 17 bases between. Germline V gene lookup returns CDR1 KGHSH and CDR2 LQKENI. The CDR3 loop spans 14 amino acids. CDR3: CASSRQFPLDEQFF. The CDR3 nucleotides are TGTGCCAGCTCTCGACAGTTCCCTTTGGATGAGCAGTTCTTC.

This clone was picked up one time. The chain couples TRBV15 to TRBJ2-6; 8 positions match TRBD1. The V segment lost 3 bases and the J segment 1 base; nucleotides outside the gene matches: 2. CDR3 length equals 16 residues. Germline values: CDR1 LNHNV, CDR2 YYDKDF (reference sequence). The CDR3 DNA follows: TGTGCCACCAGCAGGGACAGGGATTCTGGGGCCAACGTCCTGACTTTC. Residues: CATSRDRDSGANVLTF.

CDR3 loop: CASSKDRAFPEAFF. CDR3 in DNA: TGTGCCAGCAGCAAGGACAGGGCCTTCCCTGAAGCTTTCTTT. The chain links TRBV7-2 to TRBJ1-1, with TRBD1 matching over 8 bases. The CDR3 loop spans 14 amino acids. Germline V gives CDR1 SGHTA, CDR2 FQGNSA. Trimming at V came to 5 bases and at J to 6 bases, leaving 8 bases not matched to a gene. The full variable domain, with the rest looked up from reference TRBV7-2 and TRBJ1-1, is GAGVSQSPSNKVTEKGKDVELRCDPISGHTALYWYRQSLGQGLEFLIYFQGNSAPDKSGLPSDRFSAERTGGSVSTLTIQRTQQEDSAVYLCASSKDRAFPEAFFGQGTRLTVV.

Written as DNA, the CDR3 is TGTGCCAGCAGCTTAGGCGGGGAGGTCCTAGAGACCCAGTACTTC. Protein product: CASSLGGEVLETQYF. The V gene is TRBV7-3, the J gene TRBJ2-5; maybe TRBD2 (6 bases). V was trimmed by 2 bases and J by 4 bases, leaving 14 bases between them. CDR1 is SGHTA, CDR2 FQGTGA, per germline. CDR3 length equals 15 residues.

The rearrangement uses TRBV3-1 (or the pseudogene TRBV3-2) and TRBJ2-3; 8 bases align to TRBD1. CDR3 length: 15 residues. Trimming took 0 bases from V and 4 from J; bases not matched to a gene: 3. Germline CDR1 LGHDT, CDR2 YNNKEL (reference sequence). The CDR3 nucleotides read TGTGCCAGCAGCCAAGACCAGACAGGGGCAGATACGCAGTATTTT. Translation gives CASSQDQTGADTQYF.

CDR3 sequence: CASSERRGFFEGTGDYSNQPQHF. The CDR3 DNA is TGTGCCAGCAGTGAAAGGAGGGGATTTTTTGAGGGGACAGGCGATTATAGCAATCAGCCCCAGCATTTT. The rearrangement links TRBV2 to TRBJ1-5; 8 bases match TRBD1. The CDR3 has 23 residues. From germline, CDR1 is SNHLY and CDR2 FYNNEI. V dropped 2 bases and J dropped 0; count of bases not matched to a gene: 24. Full variable domain (missing parts from reference TRBV2 and TRBJ1-5): EPEVTQTPSHQVTQMGQEVILRCVPISNHLYFYWYRQILGQKVEFLVSFYNNEISEKSEIFDDQFSVERPDGSNFTLKIRSTKLEDSAMYFCASSERRGFFEGTGDYSNQPQHFGDGTRLSIL.

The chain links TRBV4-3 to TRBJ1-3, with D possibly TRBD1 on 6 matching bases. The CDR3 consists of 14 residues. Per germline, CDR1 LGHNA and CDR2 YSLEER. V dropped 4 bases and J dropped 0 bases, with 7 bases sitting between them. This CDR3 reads CASSPDSSGNTIYF. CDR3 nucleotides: TGCGCCAGCAGCCCGGACAGCTCTGGAAACACCATATATTTT.

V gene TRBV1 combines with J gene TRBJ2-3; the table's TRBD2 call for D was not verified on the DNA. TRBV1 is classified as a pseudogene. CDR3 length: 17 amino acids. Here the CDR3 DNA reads TGCACCAGCAGCCATCCGGCCCGGCTAGTCCTCACAGATACGCAGTATTTT. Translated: CTSSHPARLVLTDTQYF.

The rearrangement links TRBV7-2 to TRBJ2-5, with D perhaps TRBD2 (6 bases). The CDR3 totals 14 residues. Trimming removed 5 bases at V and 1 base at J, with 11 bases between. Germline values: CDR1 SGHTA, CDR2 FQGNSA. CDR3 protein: CASSPGEVQETQYF. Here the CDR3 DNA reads TGTGCCAGCAGCCCCGGGGAGGTCCAAGAGACCCAGTACTTC.

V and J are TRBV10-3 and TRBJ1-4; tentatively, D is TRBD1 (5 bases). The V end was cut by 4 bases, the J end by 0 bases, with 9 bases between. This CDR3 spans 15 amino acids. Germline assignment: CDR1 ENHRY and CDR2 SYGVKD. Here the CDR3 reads CAISAGQATNEKLFF. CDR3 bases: TGTGCCATCAGTGCAGGGCAGGCAACTAATGAAAAACTGTTTTTT.

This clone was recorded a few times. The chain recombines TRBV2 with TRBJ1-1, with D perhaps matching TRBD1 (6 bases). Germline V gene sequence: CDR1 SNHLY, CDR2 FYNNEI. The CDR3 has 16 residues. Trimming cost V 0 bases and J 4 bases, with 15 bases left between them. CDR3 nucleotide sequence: TGTGCCAGCAGTGAAGCATTGCCAGGGGTCGGCACTGAAGCTTTCTTT. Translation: CASSEALPGVGTEAFF.

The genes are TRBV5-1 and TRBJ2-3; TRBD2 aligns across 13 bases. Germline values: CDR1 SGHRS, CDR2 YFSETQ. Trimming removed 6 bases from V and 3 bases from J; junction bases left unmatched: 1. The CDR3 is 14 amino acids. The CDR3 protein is CASKTSGGTDTQYF. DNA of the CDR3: TGCGCCAGCAAGACTAGCGGGGGGACAGATACGCAGTATTTT.

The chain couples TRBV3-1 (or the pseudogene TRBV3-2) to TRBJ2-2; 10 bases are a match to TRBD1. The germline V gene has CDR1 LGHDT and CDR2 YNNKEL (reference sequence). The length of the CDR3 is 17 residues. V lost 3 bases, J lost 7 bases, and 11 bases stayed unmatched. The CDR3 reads CASSHFLGQGDFGELFF. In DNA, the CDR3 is TGTGCCAGCAGCCATTTTTTAGGACAGGGGGATTTCGGGGAGCTGTTTTTT.

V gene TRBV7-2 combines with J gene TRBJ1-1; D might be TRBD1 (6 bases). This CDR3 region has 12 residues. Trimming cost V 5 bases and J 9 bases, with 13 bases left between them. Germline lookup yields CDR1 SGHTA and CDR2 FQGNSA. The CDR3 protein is CASSPGQTQAFF. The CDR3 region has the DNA TGTGCCAGCAGCCCCGGACAGACACAAGCTTTCTTT.

CDR3 protein: CASSLRGLTGELFF. CDR3 sequence (DNA): TGTGCCAGCAGTTTAAGGGGGCTCACCGGGGAGCTGTTTTTT. V and J are TRBV3-1 (or the pseudogene TRBV3-2) and TRBJ2-2, with TRBD1 identical over 7 bases. Trimming took 6 bases from V and 4 from J; bases not matched to a gene: 5. The CDR3 runs 14 residues. CDR1 and CDR2 from the germline V gene are LGHDT and YNNKEL (reference sequence).

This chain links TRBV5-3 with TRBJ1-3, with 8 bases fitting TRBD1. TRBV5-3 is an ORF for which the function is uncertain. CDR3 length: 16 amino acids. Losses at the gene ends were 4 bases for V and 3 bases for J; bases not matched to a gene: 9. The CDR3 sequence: CARSRRGRSVGNTIYF. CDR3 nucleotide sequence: TGTGCCAGAAGCCGCAGGGGGCGATCGGTTGGAAACACCATATATTTT.

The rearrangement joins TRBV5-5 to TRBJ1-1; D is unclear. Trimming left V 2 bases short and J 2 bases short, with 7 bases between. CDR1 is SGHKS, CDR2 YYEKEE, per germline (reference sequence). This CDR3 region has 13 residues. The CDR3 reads CASSFQSNTEAFF. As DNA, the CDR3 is TGTGCCAGCAGCTTCCAGTCTAACACTGAAGCTTTCTTT.

The CDR3 region is CASSMGQGRDGYTF. The CDR3 DNA reads as TGTGCCAGCAGCATGGGACAGGGGCGCGATGGCTACACCTTC. The gene calls are TRBV7-2 and TRBJ1-2, with 10 bases matching TRBD1. Germline V gene data show CDR1 as SGHTA and CDR2 as FQGNSA. The CDR3 length is 14 residues. Trimming removed 5 bases from V and 6 bases from J; junction bases left unmatched: 6.

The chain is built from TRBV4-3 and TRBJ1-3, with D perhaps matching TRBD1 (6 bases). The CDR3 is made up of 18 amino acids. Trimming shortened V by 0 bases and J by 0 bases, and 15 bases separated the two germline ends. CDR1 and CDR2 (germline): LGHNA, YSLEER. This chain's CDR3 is CASSQDRAGVPSGNTIYF. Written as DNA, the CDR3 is TGCGCCAGCAGCCAAGATCGGGCAGGGGTCCCCTCTGGAAACACCATATATTTT.